What follows are 28 T cell receptor beta chains derived from one specimen sequenced in a study of immune heterogeneity within non-small cell lung tumors. Per sample, around 600 ng of bulk tumor genomic DNA was the template used. Every primary tumor yielded several biopsies, spaced far apart, that were taken during surgery. Curative surgery was performed on patients who had untreated, newly diagnosed non-small cell lung cancer. Multiplex PCR relied on 32 V and 13 J primers to amplify TCR beta CDR3. TCRdb processed the multiplex PCR reads anew with MiXCR; each CDR3 protein has one entry. The sample includes around 19,000 distinct CDR3 sequences, 28% of them seen just once. The material sequenced was lung tumor tissue. The receptors stem from a man aged 35 to 55 with non-small cell lung cancer.

The CDR3 DNA reads as TGTGCCAGTAAAGACCAGGGAATTCAGCCCCAGCATTTT. Its translation: CASKDQGIQPQHF. The genes are TRBV6-1 and TRBJ1-5; D is perhaps TRBD1 (5 bases). V was pared by 9 bases and J by 6 bases, with 15 bases between. CDR1 is MNHNS and CDR2 is SASEGT in the germline V gene. CDR3 length: 13 residues.

Note on this clonotype: This sequence may be a read error, since a much larger clone differs from it by one base. The chain links TRBV18 to TRBJ1-1, with 7 nucleotides matching TRBD1. The CDR3 has 13 amino acids. The germline V gene has CDR1 KGHSH and CDR2 LQKENI. The CDR3 nucleotides are TGTGTCAGCTCCGGGGACAGGAACACTGAAGCTTTCTTT. Translation gives CVSSGDRNTEAFF.

For this clonotype: This clone may be a read error of a much larger clone one base away. V and J are TRBV4-1 and TRBJ1-3; TRBD1 aligns across 7 bases. V was clipped by 4 bases and J by 2 bases; unmatched bases: 8. The CDR3 has 16 residues. The V gene's germline CDR1 is MGHRA and CDR2 YSYEKL. The CDR3: CASSPTGQVAGNTIYF. The DNA of the CDR3 is TGCGCCAGCAGCCCGACCGGACAGGTGGCTGGAAACACCATATATTTT.

Concerning this clonotype itself: A much larger clone differs from this one at a single base, so this may be a read error. J is TRBJ2-1 and V is TRBV12-3 or TRBV12-4; 14 bases line up with TRBD2. The CDR3 totals 18 residues. V was pared by 3 bases and J by 11 bases, with 15 bases of the junction left unmatched. CDR3 coding DNA: TGTGCCAGCAGTTTTGGTTGGGCGGGACTAGCGGGAGAAGGTAAGCAGTTCTTC. Its translation: CASSFGWAGLAGEGKQFF.

Turning to this clonotype: A junction end diverges from the germline sequence, so it may reflect a read error. This chain links TRBV11-3 with TRBJ2-1; 9 bases map to TRBD2. This CDR3 region has 15 residues. Germline CDR1 SGHNT, CDR2 YENEEA. The CDR3 DNA is TGTGCCAGCAGCTCCCTAGCGGGATATAAAAATGAGCATTTCTTC. This translates into CASSSLAGYKNEHFF.

The chain joins TRBV18 to TRBJ2-2; no reliable D call. There are 14 residues in the CDR3. Trimming removed 2 bases at V and 4 bases at J, with 8 bases between. From germline, CDR1 is KGHSH and CDR2 LQKENI. CDR3 loop: CASSPTTTTGELFF. CDR3 coding DNA: TGTGCCAGCTCACCAACAACAACCACCGGGGAGCTGTTTTTT.

J is TRBJ2-2 and V is TRBV20-1; D possibly corresponds to TRBD2 (5 bases). The CDR3 is 14 residues long. V lost 5 bases, J lost 6 bases, and 16 bases lay in between. CDR1 is DFQATT and CDR2 is SNEGSKA in the germline V gene (reference sequence). The CDR3 sequence: CSAESVTGAGELFF. The CDR3 bases are TGCAGTGCTGAATCCGTGACCGGGGCCGGGGAGCTGTTTTTT.

Note on this clonotype: The CDR3 does not close with the conserved phenylalanine or tryptophan, likely indicating a read error. The V gene is TRBV5-1, the J gene TRBJ1-2, with D possibly matching TRBD1 (5 bases). The germline gives CDR1 SGHRS, CDR2 YFSETQ. The V gene lost 0 bases and the J gene lost 8 bases, with 8 bases spanning the gap. This CDR3 comprises 12 residues. The CDR3 DNA follows: TGCGCCAGCAGCTTGGACAGGAGGGGCTACACCTTA. It yields the protein CASSLDRRGYTL.

This clonotype was counted ten times or more. The rearrangement uses TRBV19 and TRBJ2-1; the match to TRBD2 covers 13 bases. Germline CDR1 is LNHDA and CDR2 is SQIVND (reference sequence). This CDR3 spans 13 amino acids. With V trimmed by 8 bases and J by 5 bases, 0 bases remained unmatched. CDR3 bases: TGTGCCAGTGGGACTAGCGGGAACAATGAGCAGTTCTTC. Translated, it gives CASGTSGNNEQFF.

A word on this clonotype: A read error is possible here, since a much larger clone lies one base away. The V and J genes are TRBV6-1 and TRBJ2-2; possible D gene TRBD2, 6 bases. With 6 bases removed from V and 3 bases from J, the gap between germline ends came to 17 bases. From germline, CDR1 is MNHNS and CDR2 SASEGT. The CDR3 extends over 16 amino acids. The DNA of the CDR3 is TGTGCCAGCAGGGAGGGGAAGGTGTTCGACACCGGGGAGCTGTTTTTT. As protein: CASREGKVFDTGELFF.

The rearrangement joins TRBV28 to TRBJ1-3; D possibly corresponds to TRBD1 (5 bases). CDR3 length: 14 amino acids. Germline CDR1 and CDR2: MDHEN and SYDVKM. V lost 2 bases, J lost 4 bases, and 9 bases lay in between. CDR3 in amino acids: CASSLPGLGNTIYF. The CDR3 DNA is TGTGCCAGCAGTTTACCAGGGTTAGGAAACACCATATATTTT.

This clonotype was observed a handful of times. The V gene is TRBV7-2, the J gene TRBJ1-1; D is possibly TRBD1 (5 bases). This CDR3 region has 13 residues. V was pared by 5 bases and J by 8 bases, with 15 bases between. Germline-derived CDR1 and CDR2 are SGHTA and FQGNSA. CDR3 in amino acids: CASSRTGRGEAFF. CDR3 sequence (DNA): TGTGCCAGCAGCCGGACCGGGCGGGGCGAAGCTTTCTTT. The full variable domain, with the rest looked up from reference TRBV7-2 and TRBJ1-1, is GAGVSQSPSNKVTEKGKDVELRCDPISGHTALYWYRQSLGQGLEFLIYFQGNSAPDKSGLPSDRFSAERTGGSVSTLTIQRTQQEDSAVYLCASSRTGRGEAFFGQGTRLTVV.

This clonotype occurred many times. This chain uses TRBV15 with TRBJ2-7; D remains unclear. The CDR3 has 14 amino acids. The V and J ends lost 0 bases and 5 bases respectively, with 11 bases between them. Germline-derived CDR1 and CDR2 are LNHNV and YYDKDF (reference sequence). In nucleotides, the CDR3 is TGTGCCACCAGCAGAGATTTCCAGTCGCACGAGCAGTACTTC. Translated, it gives CATSRDFQSHEQYF.

V usage is TRBV6-2 or TRBV6-3 and J usage is TRBJ2-7, with D possibly matching TRBD2 (6 bases). CDR1 is MNHEY, CDR2 SVGEGT, per germline. V lost 1 base and J 4 bases, leaving 11 bases between the germline ends. CDR3 size: 14 residues. The CDR3 DNA reads TGTGCCAGCAGTTACTTCGGGAGTGTTTACGAGCAGTACTTC. The encoded protein is CASSYFGSVYEQYF.

There are many counts of this clonotype. CDR3 residues: CASSLEWDTEAFF. The CDR3, as DNA: TGCGCCAGCAGCTTGGAATGGGACACTGAAGCTTTCTTT. V and J are TRBV5-1 and TRBJ1-1; no reliable D call. Trimming cost V 0 bases and J 3 bases, with 6 bases left between them. Per the germline V gene, CDR1 is SGHRS and CDR2 is YFSETQ. This CDR3 is 13 amino acids long.

The table lists this clonotype with a few counts. The chain couples TRBV11-2 to TRBJ2-1; D could derive from TRBD1 or TRBD2 (5 bases each). Trimming stripped 6 bases from V and 7 bases from J, with 22 bases between. The CDR3 sequence is 16 residues long. Germline V gene sequence: CDR1 SGHAT, CDR2 FQNNGV. CDR3 in amino acids: CASSLAGTGIWNEQFF. CDR3 nucleotides: TGTGCCAGCAGTCTCGCCGGGACCGGTATCTGGAATGAGCAGTTCTTC.

In the case of this clonotype: A much larger clone is a single base away; this may be a read error. The J gene is TRBJ1-2, the V gene TRBV12-5; D is ambiguous. V was cut by 2 bases and J by 0 bases, with 7 bases left in between. The CDR3 totals 14 residues. CDR1 and CDR2 (germline): LGHNT, FRNRAP. The CDR3 bases are TGTGCTAGTGGTTTGTACGAAACTAACTATGGCTACACCTTC. This encodes CASGLYETNYGYTF.

Comments on this clonotype: A read error is possible here, since a much larger clone lies one base away. The chain combines TRBV6-2 or TRBV6-3 with TRBJ2-3; D is perhaps TRBD2 (7 bases). CDR3 length: 15 amino acids. In germline, CDR1 is MNHEY, CDR2 SVGEGT. CDR3 in amino acids: CDSNPGGQFADTQYF. The CDR3 DNA reads TGTGACAGCAACCCCGGGGGGCAGTTCGCAGATACGCAGTATTTT.

This chain joins TRBV6-1 and TRBJ2-5, with 8 positions matching TRBD1. CDR3 length: 14 amino acids. Germline V CDR1 and CDR2: MNHNS, SASEGT. V was clipped by 2 bases and J by 1 base; unmatched bases: 0. The CDR3 reads CASSETGGQETQYF. The CDR3 DNA reads as TGTGCCAGCAGTGAAACAGGGGGCCAAGAGACCCAGTACTTC.

With regard to this clonotype: A read error may be the cause here, since a much bigger clone is one base away. The rearrangement uses TRBV12-3 or TRBV12-4 and TRBJ2-2, with 11 bases lining up with TRBD2. The CDR3 extends over 17 amino acids. J gave up 7 bases and V 5 bases, and 12 bases lay outside the gene matches. CDR3 in amino acids: CASSLVLLAGVHGELFF. Written as DNA, the CDR3 is TGTGCCAGCAGTCTGGTCTTACTAGCGGGAGTCCACGGGGAGCTGTTTTTT.

As concerns this clonotype: A junction boundary mismatches the germline segment, possibly from a read error. The genes are TRBV9 and TRBJ2-7, with D perhaps TRBD2 (6 bases). Per the germline V gene, CDR1 is SGDLS and CDR2 is YYNGEE. The CDR3 consists of 14 residues. The CDR3 is CASIVGSSVYEQYF. The CDR3 DNA reads TGTGCCAGCATCGTAGGTTCTAGCGTCTACGAGCAGTACTTC.

This clonotype was detected a few times. The chain links TRBV4-1 to TRBJ1-1; no firm D call. Deletions cut 1 base from V and 1 base from J, with 7 bases between. CDR3 size: 14 residues. Germline V gene sequence: CDR1 MGHRA, CDR2 YSYEKL. CDR3 bases: TGCGCCAGCAGCCAAGCGGTCGGGAACACTGAAGCTTTCTTT. Residues: CASSQAVGNTEAFF.

The chain combines TRBV19 with TRBJ1-5, with TRBD1 identical over 10 bases. Germline V gene sequence: CDR1 LNHDA, CDR2 SQIVND (reference sequence). The V gene end was trimmed by 5 bases and the J gene end by 9 bases; junction bases not matched to a gene: 10. CDR3 size: 15 residues. The CDR3 DNA sequence: TGTGCCAGTAGTTTCCCCGGACAGGGGGGACCGCCCCAGCATTTT. This encodes CASSFPGQGGPPQHF.

At least ten counts were recorded for this clonotype. V and J are TRBV6-1 and TRBJ2-7, with a tentative D call TRBD1 (5 bases). Trimming stripped 5 bases from V and 2 bases from J, with 13 bases between. Per germline, CDR1 MNHNS and CDR2 SASEGT. The CDR3 length is 14 residues. CDR3 in DNA: TGTGCCAGCAGTCCCCGCAGGGCTGCCTACGAGCAGTACTTC. Translation: CASSPRRAAYEQYF.

This clonotype has more than one count but fewer than ten. Germline is not matched at one junction end, which may reflect a read error. The gene calls are TRBV4-3 and TRBJ2-2, with TRBD2 identical over 14 bases. The CDR3 is 17 amino acids. CDR1 and CDR2 (germline): LGHNA, YSLEER. The CDR3 sequence is CASSQDGLAGGGRELFF. The CDR3 nucleotides are TGCGCCAGCAGCCAAGATGGACTAGCGGGAGGTGGCAGGGAACTGTTTTTT.

Regarding this clonotype: The CDR3 ends on some other residue instead of the conserved phenylalanine or tryptophan, so this is likely a read error. The rearrangement links TRBV10-3 to TRBJ1-3, with 9 bases lining up with TRBD1. Trimming removed 2 bases from V and 9 bases from J; junction bases left unmatched: 11. Germline lookup yields CDR1 ENHRY and CDR2 SYGVKD. The CDR3 is 16 amino acids. CDR3 residues: CAISEPRQGGTVTIYS. DNA for the CDR3: TGTGCCATCAGTGAGCCGAGACAGGGGGGAACAGTCACCATATATTCT.

This clonotype is medium-sized by share. The V and J genes are TRBV20-1 and TRBJ1-2; 7 bases are a match to TRBD1. From germline, CDR1 is DFQATT and CDR2 SNEGSKA (reference sequence). V trimming: 4 bases; J trimming: 4 bases; junction bases outside the gene matches: 6. The CDR3 contains 13 residues. The CDR3 coding sequence is TGCAGTGCTACCGGGACAGAGGCCTATGGCTACACCTTC. Its protein product is CSATGTEAYGYTF.

This clonotype was seen ten or more times. The chain uses TRBV19 and TRBJ2-1, with TRBD1 matching 9 bases. J gave up 3 bases and V 10 bases, and 10 bases lay outside the gene matches. CDR3 length: 15 amino acids. CDR1 LNHDA and CDR2 SQIVND come from the germline V gene (reference sequence). The CDR3 sequence is CATNPGQGHYNEQFF. CDR3 DNA sequence: TGTGCCACTAATCCGGGACAGGGACACTACAATGAGCAGTTCTTC. Variable domain in full (rest from reference TRBV19 and TRBJ2-1): DGGITQSPKYLFRKEGQNVTLSCEQNLNHDAMYWYRQDPGQGLRLIYYSQIVNDFQKGDIAEGYSVSREKKESFPLTVTSAQKNPTAFYLCATNPGQGHYNEQFFGPGTRLTVL.